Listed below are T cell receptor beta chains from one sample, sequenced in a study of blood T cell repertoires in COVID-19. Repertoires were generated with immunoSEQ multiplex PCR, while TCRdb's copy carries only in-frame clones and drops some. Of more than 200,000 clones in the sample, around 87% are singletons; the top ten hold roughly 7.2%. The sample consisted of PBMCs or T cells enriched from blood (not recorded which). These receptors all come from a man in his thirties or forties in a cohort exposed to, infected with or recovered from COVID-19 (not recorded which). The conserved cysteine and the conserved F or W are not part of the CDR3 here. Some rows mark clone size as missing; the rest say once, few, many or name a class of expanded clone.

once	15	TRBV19	ASSIEPTRVSYNEQF
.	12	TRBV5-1	ASSRDRGSYGYT
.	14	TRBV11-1	ASSLAGGWAKNIQY
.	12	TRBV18	ASSPGARTDTQY
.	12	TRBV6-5	ASGLRGRTDTQY
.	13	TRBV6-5	ASSPRQRLRETQY
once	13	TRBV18	ASSLPGQGSYEQY
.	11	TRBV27	ASSQGWNQPQH
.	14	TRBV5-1	ASSLTLRGLNYEQY
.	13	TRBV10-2	ASSHKGDRAAEAF
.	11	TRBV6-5	ASSVGRPYEQY
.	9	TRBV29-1	SVETGGEAF
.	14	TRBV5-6	ASSETADRVTYEQY
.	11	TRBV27	ASSLGANTEAF
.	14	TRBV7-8	ASSLGRRENTGELF
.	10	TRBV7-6	ASDTGNHEQF
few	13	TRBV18	ASSPGVRDNSPLH
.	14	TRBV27	ASSSPSGRGDNEQF
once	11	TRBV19	ASSIERVTEAF
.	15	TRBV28	ASSFGTGVYLNTEAF
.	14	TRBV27	ASSLGSPQGHYGYT
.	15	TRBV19	ASTAWPGSAGANVLT
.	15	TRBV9	ASSAQLSSGVGNEQF
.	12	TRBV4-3	ASSQTGRNQPQH
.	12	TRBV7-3	ASSVRGGADTQY